This T cell receptor (beta chain) emerged from a study of vaccination and CD4 T cells after COVID-19. Study-wide results and limits: SARS-CoV-2-reactive clonotype medians increased from roughly 21 to 40, not significantly.

Cultured CD4+ T cells had their DNA profiled by the Oncomine TCR Beta short-read assay. TCRdb ran MiXCR on the PCR reads and lists one entry per CDR3 protein. The profile shows about 20,000 distinct CDR3 sequences, 45% to 60% of them singletons. This clonotype appeared a few times. The antigen is unknown. The sample's treatment: roughly 10-day PBMC culture with coronavirus spike peptide pools or control peptides (ViraFEST assay). The V and J ends lost 4 bases and 8 bases, in that order; junction bases with no gene match: 7. CDR1 is LNHNV and CDR2 is YYDKDF in the germline V gene (reference sequence). This CDR3 has 13 amino acids.

The chain couples TRBV15 to TRBJ1-2, with 7 bases fitting TRBD1. The material sequenced was CD4+ T cells from blood, cultured in vitro. The receptor was isolated from a human donor who had recovered from COVID-19. The CDR3 protein is CATSKTGLYGYTF. CDR3 DNA: TGTGCCACCAGCAAGACAGGGCTTTACGGCTACACCTTC. Combining the CDR3 with reference TRBV15 and TRBJ1-2 gives the whole variable domain DAMVIQNPRYQVTQFGKPVTLSCSQTLNHNVMYWYQQKSSQAPKLLFHYYDKDFNNEADTPDNFQSRRPNTSFCFLDIRSPGLGDTAMYLCATSKTGLYGYTFGSGTRLTVV.